This TCR beta chain came from a study of molecular identifiers for immune sequencing clone quantification. In preparing bulk TCR libraries, previously described methods and listed TCR primers were used. One entry per CDR3 protein, called by TCRdb with MiXCR from the PCR reads. The sample includes 460,000 or so distinct CDR3 sequences, about a fifth of them seen just once. This clonotype was observed a few times. The CDR3 spans 16 residues. The V gene end was trimmed by 1 base and the J gene end by 0 bases; junction bases not matched to a gene: 2. The rearrangement links TRBV12-3 or TRBV12-4 to TRBJ1-3, with 8 bases fitting TRBD1. The specimen was naive CD8+ T cells from blood, with Jurkat cell RNA spiked in. Stated subset: FACS-sorted CD8+CD4-CCR7+CD45RA+ naive T cells. The TCR was taken from a human donor in good health. Some libraries in this study had Jurkat cell RNA spiked in. The DNA of the CDR3 is TGTGCCAGCAGTTTAGGGACAGGGTTCTCTGGAAACACCATATATTTT. This codes for CASSLGTGFSGNTIYF.